These T cell receptor beta chains were read from a single sample in a study of blood T cells in healthy people across ages. TCRdb reprocessed the 5' RACE reads with MiXCR, giving one entry per CDR3 protein. The repertoire holds some 900,000 distinct CDR3 sequences, with about 44% as singletons. The sample consisted of blood. These receptors all stem from a man younger than 45 in good health. Both conserved end residues are part of each CDR3. D genes are given only for firm matches. Size tells how often a clone was seen (once, few, many) or the class of an expanded clone, and some rows leave it out.

j_gene,abundance,v_gene,d_gene,CDR3nt,CDR3aa
TRBJ2-5,.,TRBV12-3/TRBV12-4,TRBD2,TGTGCCAGCAGTTTAACTAGCGAGAGGGAGACCCAGTACTTC,CASSLTSERETQYF
TRBJ2-7,few,TRBV4-3,.,TGCGCCAGCAGCCCAGGAGAGACAGACACCATCTACGAGCAGTACTTC,CASSPGETDTIYEQYF
TRBJ2-1,.,TRBV7-2,TRBD1,TGTGCCAGCAGCTTAGAGAGGCCCCGGGACAGTTACAATGAGCAGTTCTTC,CASSLERPRDSYNEQFF
TRBJ2-5,.,TRBV5-1,TRBD1,TGCGCCAGCAGCTTAGTCCCGGGACAGGGATCATCAGCTCAAGAGACCCAGTACTTC,CASSLVPGQGSSAQETQYF
TRBJ1-1,.,TRBV4-2,.,TGTGCCAGCAATCCGACCGGGACCGTGAACACTGAAGCTTTCTTT,CASNPTGTVNTEAFF
TRBJ2-3,few,TRBV4-3,TRBD2,TGCGCCAGCAGCCAAGGAATGGGGACTAGCGGCGATACGCAGTATTTT,CASSQGMGTSGDTQYF
TRBJ2-5,.,TRBV2,TRBD2,TGTGCCAGCAGTGAAGCGGGTAGCGGGGGACAAGAGACCCAGTACTTC,CASSEAGSGGQETQYF
TRBJ1-6,.,TRBV10-3,.,TGTGCCATCAGTGGCGGCGGGACGGTGAATTCACCCCTCCACTTT,CAISGGGTVNSPLHF
TRBJ2-6,.,TRBV12-3/TRBV12-4,.,TGTGCCAGCAGTCCAAAGGGGGCCAACGTCCTGACTTTC,CASSPKGANVLTF
TRBJ1-4,.,TRBV29-1,.,TGCAGCGCCGTGGGGGCTAATGAAAAACTGTTTTTT,CSAVGANEKLFF
TRBJ2-7,.,TRBV11-3,TRBD2,TGTGCCAGCAGCGGGAGGGACGTGTACGAGCAGTACTTC,CASSGRDVYEQYF
TRBJ1-4,once,TRBV3-1,.,TGTGCCAGCAGCCAAGTTGCGAGCACTAATGAAAAACTGTTTTTT,CASSQVASTNEKLFF
TRBJ1-5,.,TRBV5-6,TRBD1,TGTGCCAGCAGCTTCGAGGGGGCAGGACAGCCCCAGCATTTT,CASSFEGAGQPQHF
TRBJ1-3,.,TRBV25-1,.,TGTGCCAGCAGTGAAGGGTCGGGAGTCTCTGGAAACACCATATATTTT,CASSEGSGVSGNTIYF
TRBJ1-1,.,TRBV9,.,TGTGCCAGCAGCGTAGAGGGGGTCATGAACACTGAAGCTTTCTTT,CASSVEGVMNTEAFF
TRBJ2-5,.,TRBV3-1,TRBD2,TGTGCCAGCAGCCAAGTCGGGCGGGGGGGCCAAGAGACCCAGTACTTC,CASSQVGRGGQETQYF
TRBJ2-1,.,TRBV20-1,.,TGCAGTCCCACCGGGACCGCAGGGCATGAGCAGTTCTTC,CSPTGTAGHEQFF
TRBJ1-1,.,TRBV20-1,.,TGCAGTGCTTCCCGGGGGGTGAACACTGAAGCTTTCTTT,CSASRGVNTEAFF
TRBJ1-1,.,TRBV12-3/TRBV12-4,.,TGTGCCAGCAGAACCCTTATAAGTTGGAACACTGAAGCTTTCTTT,CASRTLISWNTEAFF
TRBJ1-4,.,TRBV7-2,.,TGTGCCAGCAGCTTAGAAAAAGCAACTAATGAAAAACTGTTTTTT,CASSLEKATNEKLFF
TRBJ2-1,few,TRBV6-1,.,TGTGCCAGCAGTGAAGTTTGGGCACACAATGAGCAGTTCTTC,CASSEVWAHNEQFF
TRBJ2-7,few,TRBV6-2/TRBV6-3,TRBD2,TGTGCCAGCACCCCGGGAGGGAACTCCTACGAGCAGTACTTC,CASTPGGNSYEQYF
TRBJ1-5,few,TRBV12-3/TRBV12-4,TRBD1,TGTGCCAGCAGTTTCGGGACAGGGAACAATCAGCCCCAGCATTTT,CASSFGTGNNQPQHF
TRBJ2-1,.,TRBV7-2,.,TGTGCCAGCGGGGTTAATGAGCAGTTCTTC,CASGVNEQFF
TRBJ2-2,.,TRBV7-3,.,TGTGCCAGCAGCTTAGGCAGCGGAAACACCGGGGAGCTGTTTTTT,CASSLGSGNTGELFF
TRBJ2-3,.,TRBV4-3,.,TGCGCCAGCAGCCAAGATAGTGTGGCAGGGGGCACAGATACGCAGTATTTT,CASSQDSVAGGTDTQYF
TRBJ2-7,few,TRBV20-1,TRBD1,TGCAGTGCAAAAGACAGGGGGGCTTCCTACGAGCAGTACTTC,CSAKDRGASYEQYF
TRBJ1-1,.,TRBV7-8,.,TGTGCCAGCAGGGCCGCCAGTCAACCTGAAGCTTTCTTT,CASRAASQPEAFF
TRBJ1-6,.,TRBV12-3/TRBV12-4,TRBD1,TGTGCCAGCAGTTTCCAAGGACAGGGTAATTCACCCCTCCACTTT,CASSFQGQGNSPLHF
TRBJ2-3,.,TRBV18,TRBD1,TGTGCCAGCTCCAGGGGACAGCACACAGATACGCAGTATTTT,CASSRGQHTDTQYF
TRBJ2-3,few,TRBV10-3,TRBD2,TGTGCCATCAGGAAACTAGCGGGGGGCCAAAGCACAGATACGCAGTATTTT,CAIRKLAGGQSTDTQYF
TRBJ2-1,few,TRBV6-4,.,TGTGCCAGCAGTGACGTGAGTGACCCCTACAATGAACAGTTCTTC,CASSDVSDPYNEQFF
TRBJ2-1,once,TRBV20-1,.,TGCAATGCTAGAGAACCAGGGCTCTCCTACAATGAGCAGTTCTTC,CNAREPGLSYNEQFF
TRBJ2-6,.,TRBV10-3,.,TGTGCCATCAGTGATGGCGGGTCACACTCTGGGGCCAACGTCCTGACTTTC,CAISDGGSHSGANVLTF
TRBJ1-5,.,TRBV5-1,.,TGCGCCAGCAGCCCGGGTGGCCAGCCCGGGCAGCCCCAGCATTTT,CASSPGGQPGQPQHF
TRBJ2-1,.,TRBV6-2/TRBV6-3,TRBD2,TGTGCCAGCAGTTCCTCCGGCGGGGGGGCATCAGGTGAGCAGTTCTTC,CASSSSGGGASGEQFF
TRBJ2-3,.,TRBV6-1,.,TGTGCCAGCAGTGCCCGACGTCAAGATACGCAGTATTTT,CASSARRQDTQYF
TRBJ2-3,few,TRBV28,.,TGTGCCAGCAGTTTAAGTCTCCCGGGAGATACGCAGTATTTT,CASSLSLPGDTQYF
TRBJ2-7,.,TRBV6-2/TRBV6-3,TRBD2,TGTGCCAGCACTCTCACCAGACTAGCGGGAAACTACGAGCAGTACTTC,CASTLTRLAGNYEQYF
TRBJ2-1,many,TRBV6-2/TRBV6-3,TRBD1,TGTGCCAGCAGTCTGGCCGGGACAGCGTACAATGAGCAGTTCTTC,CASSLAGTAYNEQFF
TRBJ1-4,.,TRBV6-5,.,TGTGCCAGCAGTTACTCGATAATGCTGTCAGGGAATGAAAAACTGTTTTTT,CASSYSIMLSGNEKLFF
TRBJ1-1,.,TRBV4-1,.,TGCGCCAGCCGCCCCGGGCGGGGGGTGGCAGCAGCTTTCTTT,CASRPGRGVAAAFF
TRBJ2-3,.,TRBV3-1,TRBD2,TGTGCCAGCAGCCAAGAAATCCGGGGGGGCACAGATACGCAGTATTTT,CASSQEIRGGTDTQYF
TRBJ2-3,few,TRBV4-2,TRBD2,TGTGCCAGCAGCCAAGATCCCCGGACGGGGGGGGGAGATACGCAGTATTTT,CASSQDPRTGGGDTQYF
TRBJ1-1,.,TRBV14,.,TGTGCCAGCAGCCAAGATCCTGGCAGGGTTGGGGAGATGAACACTGAAGCTTTCTTT,CASSQDPGRVGEMNTEAFF